This T cell receptor (beta chain) originates from a study of blood T cells in healthy people across ages. Study-wide results and caveats: Greater diversity and more naive CD4+ cells were seen in long-lived donors than in aged donors. Age showed a roughly linear inverse relationship with TCR beta diversity per million T cells.

Trimming took 6 bases from V and 0 from J, leaving 9 bases between them. The CDR3 is 14 residues long. Germline V gives CDR1 SGHDN, CDR2 FVKESK. Turning to this clonotype: The target antigen is unknown.

With a J-beta primer mix and a sample-barcoded 5' primer, a second PCR ran 7 to 11 cycles. One entry per CDR3 protein, called by TCRdb with MiXCR from the 5' RACE reads. The profile shows 900,000 to 950,000 distinct CDR3 sequences, around 29% of them singletons. These data were also reused for a study on T cells of mothers and their children. Per that study: Three healthy Caucasian mothers and their six children were the donors. Overlap measured in related mother-child pairs was slightly, non-significantly higher than in unrelated pairs.

V usage is TRBV14 and J usage is TRBJ2-4; D is ambiguous. The sequence derives from a middle-aged woman in good health. Sequenced sample: blood. CDR3 region: CASSHGPAKNIQYF. The CDR3 coding sequence is TGTGCCAGCAGTCATGGACCAGCCAAAAACATTCAGTACTTC. Full variable domain (rest looked up from reference TRBV14 and TRBJ2-4): EAGVTQFPSHSVIEKGQTVTLRCDPISGHDNLYWYRRVMGKEIKFLLHFVKESKQDESGMPNNRFLAERTGGTYSTLKVQPAELEDSGVYFCASSHGPAKNIQYFGAGTRLSVL.